The entry below describes one TCR beta chain. This entry comes from a study of blood T cell repertoires in COVID-19. Study at large: T cells, B-cell-depleted T cells, or PBMCs provided the cDNA or gDNA that served as material.

Clones were sequenced by immunoSEQ multiplex PCR, and TCRdb holds only the in-frame ones, with some missing. The data contain about 220,000 clones, under 90% of them singletons. This CDR3 is built from 15 residues. V was trimmed by 0 bases and J by 1 base, leaving 8 bases between them. Germline CDR1 is MNHEY and CDR2 is SVGAGI. This chain connects TRBV6-5 to TRBJ2-3, with D possibly TRBD2 on 6 matching bases. Sequenced: peripheral blood. The TCR comes from a man aged 30 to 39 with active or convalescent COVID-19. CDR3 DNA: TGTGCCAGCAGTTACTCGGGGGGAGGCACAGATACGCAGTATTTT. Encoded protein: CASSYSGGGTDTQYF.